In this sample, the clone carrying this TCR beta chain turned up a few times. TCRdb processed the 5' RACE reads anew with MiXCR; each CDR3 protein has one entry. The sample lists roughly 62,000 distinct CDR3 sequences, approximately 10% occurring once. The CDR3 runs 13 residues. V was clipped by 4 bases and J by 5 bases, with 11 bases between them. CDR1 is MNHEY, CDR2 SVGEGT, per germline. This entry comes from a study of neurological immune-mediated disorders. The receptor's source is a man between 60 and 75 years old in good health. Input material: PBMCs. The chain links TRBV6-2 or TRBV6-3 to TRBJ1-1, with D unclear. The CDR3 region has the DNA TGTGCCAGCAGTTCAATCCCCTGGACTGAAGCTTTCTTT. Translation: CASSSIPWTEAFF.